This is a list of T cell receptor beta chains from one sample in a study of cytomegalovirus exposure and HLA in healthy donors. The data were produced by immunoSEQ multiplex PCR, yet TCRdb's version contains in-frame clones alone and is incomplete. The sample carries roughly 120,000 clones, over 60% recorded once. The sequencing sample was made of PBMCs. Receptors originate from a human donor in good health. Each CDR3 is given with its conserved first and last residue. The order of the fields is V gene, D gene, J gene, clone size, CDR3 DNA, CDR3 protein. The D gene is left open where the match is weak. Expanded clones are given a class, and other clones once, few, many or no size at all.

V gene: TRBV6-6
D gene: TRBD1
J gene: TRBJ1-2
clone size: once
CDR3 DNA: TGTGCCAGCAGACTCTTCTCGGACAGGGTCTATGGCTACACCTTC
CDR3 protein: CASRLFSDRVYGYTF

V gene: TRBV7-3
D gene: NA
J gene: TRBJ1-2
clone size: NA
CDR3 DNA: TGTGCCAGCAGCCCCGGCGGGAATATTGGCTACACCTTC
CDR3 protein: CASSPGGNIGYTF

V gene: TRBV2
D gene: NA
J gene: TRBJ1-2
clone size: NA
CDR3 DNA: TGTGCCAGCAGGCCGACGGGGGTGTTCTATGGCTACACCTTC
CDR3 protein: CASRPTGVFYGYTF

V gene: TRBV6-5
D gene: NA
J gene: TRBJ2-7
clone size: NA
CDR3 DNA: TGTGCCAGCAGTTACCACGACACGGCATACGAGCAGTACTTC
CDR3 protein: CASSYHDTAYEQYF

V gene: TRBV4-1
D gene: NA
J gene: TRBJ2-7
clone size: NA
CDR3 DNA: TGCGCCAGCAGCCAAGATCCGGAGGGTCCCCTCCACGAGCAGTACTTC
CDR3 protein: CASSQDPEGPLHEQYF

V gene: TRBV5-6
D gene: TRBD1
J gene: TRBJ1-2
clone size: NA
CDR3 DNA: TGTGCCAGCAGCGCCGGACAGGGTTCGTTCGGCTACACCTTC
CDR3 protein: CASSAGQGSFGYTF

V gene: TRBV4-1
D gene: NA
J gene: TRBJ1-6
clone size: NA
CDR3 DNA: TGCGCCAGCAGCCAAGACCCCTTTAGTAATAATTCACCCCTCCACTTT
CDR3 protein: CASSQDPFSNNSPLHF

V gene: TRBV5-1
D gene: TRBD1
J gene: TRBJ1-2
clone size: NA
CDR3 DNA: TGCGCCAGCAGCATACAGGGGGCGGATGGCTACACCTTC
CDR3 protein: CASSIQGADGYTF

V gene: TRBV7-9
D gene: NA
J gene: TRBJ1-2
clone size: NA
CDR3 DNA: TGTGCCAGCGGACGATCCGGGACTCCCCCGGATGGCTACACCTTC
CDR3 protein: CASGRSGTPPDGYTF

V gene: TRBV19
D gene: TRBD1
J gene: TRBJ2-5
clone size: NA
CDR3 DNA: TGTGCCAGTACCCCCGGACAGGGGAGGTGGGAGACCCAGTACTTC
CDR3 protein: CASTPGQGRWETQYF